The rows below give T cell receptor beta chains drawn from one sample of a study of blood T cell repertoires in COVID-19. Clones were sequenced by immunoSEQ multiplex PCR, and TCRdb holds only the in-frame ones, with some missing. This table has roughly 190,000 clones, around four fifths appearing once. Sequencing was carried out using peripheral blood. The receptors originated from a human donor in a cohort sampled during active COVID-19. Each CDR3 is given with its conserved first and last residue. D genes are given only for firm matches. Size is omitted from some rows. Given values are once, few, many or a class for expanded clones.

V: TRBV14
size: -
D: TRBD2
J: TRBJ2-1
DNA: TGTGCCAGCAGCCAAGTCTTTGGGACTAGCGGTTATTACAATGAGCAGTTCTTC
CDR3: CASSQVFGTSGYYNEQFF

V: TRBV5-1
size: -
D: TRBD1
J: TRBJ1-2
DNA: TGCGCCAGCAGCTTGTCAGGGACAGCACCTAACTATGGCTACACCTTC
CDR3: CASSLSGTAPNYGYTF

V: TRBV9
size: -
D: TRBD2
J: TRBJ2-1
DNA: TGTGCCAGCAGCCAAAAGGGGTCGGGAGGGGGCAATGAGCAGTTCTTC
CDR3: CASSQKGSGGGNEQFF

V: TRBV18
size: -
D: -
J: TRBJ1-1
DNA: TGTGCCAGCTCACCACCGTCAGTGAACACTGAAGCTTTCTTT
CDR3: CASSPPSVNTEAFF

V: TRBV27
size: -
D: TRBD2
J: TRBJ2-7
DNA: TGTGCCAGCAGTAGGCCGGGACTAGCGGGAGAGTGGAGCGAGCAGTACTTC
CDR3: CASSRPGLAGEWSEQYF

V: TRBV7-8
size: -
D: TRBD1
J: TRBJ2-1
DNA: TGTGCCAGCAGCGTTCTACAGGGGGCAGTCAATGAGCAGTTCTTC
CDR3: CASSVLQGAVNEQFF

V: TRBV29-1
size: -
D: -
J: TRBJ2-1
DNA: TGCAGCGTCGTACTAGCTTATGAGCAGTTCTTC
CDR3: CSVVLAYEQFF

V: TRBV4-1
size: few
D: -
J: TRBJ2-3
DNA: TGCGCCAGCAGCCATCAACAGGTGCTGGGGACAGATACGCAGTATTTT
CDR3: CASSHQQVLGTDTQYF

V: TRBV10-3
size: -
D: -
J: TRBJ2-1
DNA: TGTGCCATCGGGGAGCTTGAGCAGTTCTTC
CDR3: CAIGELEQFF

V: TRBV6-5
size: -
D: TRBD1
J: TRBJ2-2
DNA: TGTGCCAGCAGATGGACAGGGTCCTCCGGGGAGCTGTTTTTT
CDR3: CASRWTGSSGELFF

V: TRBV29-1
size: -
D: TRBD2
J: TRBJ2-1
DNA: TGCAGCGTGACCACTAGCGGGAGACGTTACAATGAGCAGTTCTTC
CDR3: CSVTTSGRRYNEQFF

V: TRBV6-5
size: -
D: TRBD2
J: TRBJ2-7
DNA: TGTGCCAGCAGTTATACCGGGACTAGCGGCTACGAGCAGTACTTC
CDR3: CASSYTGTSGYEQYF

V: TRBV4-1
size: -
D: TRBD2
J: TRBJ2-5
DNA: TGCGCCAGCAGCCAAGACATTAGCGGGGGGGCCTGGGAGACCCAGTACTTC
CDR3: CASSQDISGGAWETQYF

V: TRBV25-1
size: -
D: -
J: TRBJ2-1
DNA: TGTGCCAGCAGTGCCCAGGGTCCGGTGGATGAGCAGTTCTTC
CDR3: CASSAQGPVDEQFF

V: TRBV7-8
size: -
D: TRBD1
J: TRBJ2-7
DNA: TGTGCCAGCACCCGACAGGGGTCCTACGAGCAGTACTTC
CDR3: CASTRQGSYEQYF

V: TRBV6-5
size: few
D: -
J: TRBJ2-1
DNA: TGTGCCAGCAGACCAGGGGGGTACAATGAGCAGTTCTTC
CDR3: CASRPGGYNEQFF

V: TRBV5-1
size: -
D: -
J: TRBJ1-3
DNA: TGCGCCAGCAGCAAAGGGGATTCTGGAAACACCATATATTTT
CDR3: CASSKGDSGNTIYF

V: TRBV25-1
size: -
D: -
J: TRBJ1-4
DNA: TGTGCCAGCAGTGGTAAGGACTTCGGGGATGAAAAACTGTTTTTT
CDR3: CASSGKDFGDEKLFF

V: TRBV9
size: -
D: -
J: TRBJ2-5
DNA: TGTGCCAGCAGCGTAGGTCCGCGGCCTGGCGGGGAAGAGACCCAGTACTTC
CDR3: CASSVGPRPGGEETQYF

V: TRBV5-6
size: -
D: TRBD1
J: TRBJ1-2
DNA: TGTGCCAGCAGCAGTTTGTACAGGGGTCCCATACACGGCTACACCTTC
CDR3: CASSSLYRGPIHGYTF

V: TRBV7-3
size: -
D: -
J: TRBJ2-1
DNA: TGTGCCAGCAGCTTACGCGGCGGGGTGACCTACAATGAGCAGTTCTTC
CDR3: CASSLRGGVTYNEQFF

V: TRBV18
size: once
D: TRBD1
J: TRBJ1-5
DNA: TGTGCCAGCTCACCTACCGGGACAGACAGTCAGCCCCAGCATTTT
CDR3: CASSPTGTDSQPQHF

V: TRBV27
size: -
D: -
J: TRBJ2-1
DNA: TGTGCCAGCAGTGTCCTGAATGAGCAGTTCTTC
CDR3: CASSVLNEQFF

V: TRBV4-1
size: -
D: TRBD1
J: TRBJ1-4
DNA: TGCGCCAGCAGCCAACCGGGACAGGGTGGTGAAAAACTGTTTTTT
CDR3: CASSQPGQGGEKLFF

V: TRBV7-6
size: -
D: TRBD1
J: TRBJ1-2
DNA: TGTGCCAGCAGCTTAGAGGCGGGACAGGCGGGCTATGGCTACACCTTC
CDR3: CASSLEAGQAGYGYTF

V: TRBV29-1
size: few
D: TRBD2
J: TRBJ2-6
DNA: TGCAGCGTTGAGCAAACGAAGGACCGACTAGCGGGAGGTTCTGGGGCCAACGTCCTGACTTTC
CDR3: CSVEQTKDRLAGGSGANVLTF

V: TRBV3-1/TRBV3-2
size: -
D: TRBD2
J: TRBJ2-1
DNA: TGTGCCAGCAGCCCTAGCGGGGGGGCATATGAGCAGTTCTTC
CDR3: CASSPSGGAYEQFF

V: TRBV19
size: few
D: TRBD1
J: TRBJ1-2
DNA: TGTGCCAGTAGTGATACAGGGGGCTATGGCTACACCTTC
CDR3: CASSDTGGYGYTF

V: TRBV27
size: few
D: -
J: TRBJ2-1
DNA: TGTGCCAGCAGGCTGGCCGGGTCTGGCGATGAGCAGTTCTTC
CDR3: CASRLAGSGDEQFF

V: TRBV7-9
size: -
D: -
J: TRBJ2-3
DNA: TGTGCCAGCAGCTTAGGTGGGGAGAGGTTGACGCAGTATTTT
CDR3: CASSLGGERLTQYF

V: TRBV5-1
size: -
D: TRBD1
J: TRBJ1-4
DNA: TGCGCCAGCAGCAGACAGGGTTCGGGAGAAAAACTGTTTTTT
CDR3: CASSRQGSGEKLFF

V: TRBV6-6
size: -
D: TRBD1
J: TRBJ1-2
DNA: TGTGCCAGCAGTTCCCAGGGGGCTGCTGGCTACACCTTC
CDR3: CASSSQGAAGYTF

V: TRBV4-2
size: once
D: TRBD2
J: TRBJ2-7
DNA: TGTGCCAGCAGCCCTAGCGGGAGTGAGTCCTACGAGCAGTACTTC
CDR3: CASSPSGSESYEQYF

V: TRBV6-6
size: -
D: TRBD1
J: TRBJ1-2
DNA: TGTGCCAGCAGAGGCCGGACAGGCGGTTTTTACTATGGCTACACCTTC
CDR3: CASRGRTGGFYYGYTF

V: TRBV5-4
size: -
D: -
J: TRBJ2-7
DNA: TGTGCCAGCAGCCAAAGGGGCTTAGGGGGCTACGAGCAGTACTTC
CDR3: CASSQRGLGGYEQYF

V: TRBV29-1
size: -
D: -
J: TRBJ2-1
DNA: TGCAGCGTTGCCGATCGGAGATTCGAGCAGTTCTTC
CDR3: CSVADRRFEQFF

V: TRBV5-1
size: -
D: -
J: TRBJ2-2
DNA: TGCGCCAGCAGCTTGGGGTGGGGGACAACGAACACCGGGGAGCTGTTTTTT
CDR3: CASSLGWGTTNTGELFF